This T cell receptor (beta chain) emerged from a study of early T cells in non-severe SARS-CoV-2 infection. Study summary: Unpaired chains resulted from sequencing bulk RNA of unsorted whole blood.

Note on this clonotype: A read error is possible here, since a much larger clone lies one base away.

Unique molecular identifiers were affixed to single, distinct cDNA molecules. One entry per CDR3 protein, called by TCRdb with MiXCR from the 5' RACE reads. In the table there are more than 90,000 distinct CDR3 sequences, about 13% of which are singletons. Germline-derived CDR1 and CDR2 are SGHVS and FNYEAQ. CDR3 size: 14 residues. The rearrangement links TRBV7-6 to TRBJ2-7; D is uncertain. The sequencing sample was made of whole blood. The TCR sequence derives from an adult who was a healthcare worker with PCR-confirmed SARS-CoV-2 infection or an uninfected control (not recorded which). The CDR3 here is CPSSPGVGFGEQYF. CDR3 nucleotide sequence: TGTCCCAGCAGCCCTGGGGTTGGTTTCGGCGAGCAGTACTTC. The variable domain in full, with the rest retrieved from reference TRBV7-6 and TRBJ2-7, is GAGVSQSPRYKVTKRGQDVALRCDPISGHVSLYWYRQALGQGPEFLTYFNYEAQQDKSGLPNDRFSAERPEGSISTLTIQRTEQRDSAMYRCPSSPGVGFGEQYFGPGTRLTVT.